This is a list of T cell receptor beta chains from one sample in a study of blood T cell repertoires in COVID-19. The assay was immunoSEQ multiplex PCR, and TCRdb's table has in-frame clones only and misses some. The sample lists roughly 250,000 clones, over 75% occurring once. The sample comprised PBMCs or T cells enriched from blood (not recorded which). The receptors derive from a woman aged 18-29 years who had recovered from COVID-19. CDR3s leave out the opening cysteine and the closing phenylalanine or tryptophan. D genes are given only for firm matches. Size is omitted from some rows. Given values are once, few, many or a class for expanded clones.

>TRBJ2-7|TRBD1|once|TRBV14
ASSQEWAGTELSYEQY
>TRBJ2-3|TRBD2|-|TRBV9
ASSPRTSWTDTQY
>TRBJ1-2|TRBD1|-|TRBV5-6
ASSPDRGRTNYGYT
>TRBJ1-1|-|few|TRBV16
ASSQSLRGGNTEAF
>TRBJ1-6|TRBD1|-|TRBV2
ASSNRDRVSLRLH
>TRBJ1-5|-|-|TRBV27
ASSYTSFNQPQH
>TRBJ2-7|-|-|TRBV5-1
ASSKQDSYEQY
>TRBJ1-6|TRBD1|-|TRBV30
AWSAGTGTSPLH
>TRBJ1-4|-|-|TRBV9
ASSPGGRLATNEKLF
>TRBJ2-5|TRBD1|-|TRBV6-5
ASSKGTGMTQY
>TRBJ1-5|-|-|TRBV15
ATSTRADYGNQPQH
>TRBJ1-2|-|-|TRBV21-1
ASSFGQGGGYT
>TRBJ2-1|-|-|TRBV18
ASSPPRTGREQF
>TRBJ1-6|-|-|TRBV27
ASSFWATGRGNSPLH
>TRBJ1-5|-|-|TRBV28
ASSRPSWEGEGQPQH
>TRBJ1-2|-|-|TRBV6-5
ASSYLGGYT
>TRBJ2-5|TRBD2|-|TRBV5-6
ASSLEGLAGETQY
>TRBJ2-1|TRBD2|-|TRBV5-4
ASQRGREVRPHEQF
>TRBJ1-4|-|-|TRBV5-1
ASREGDGEKLF
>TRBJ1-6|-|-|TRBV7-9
ASSSYLQGGNSPLH
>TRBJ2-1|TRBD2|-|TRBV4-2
ASSRRAGGPGTMDEQF
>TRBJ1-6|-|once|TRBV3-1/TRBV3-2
ASSQGQPNSPLH
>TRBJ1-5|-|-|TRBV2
ASTSGHRNQPQH
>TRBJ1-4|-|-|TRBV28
ASLQKMGSEKLF
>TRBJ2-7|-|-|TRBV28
ASRPGGRYEQY
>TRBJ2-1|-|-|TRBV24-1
ATSDLSGDSREQF
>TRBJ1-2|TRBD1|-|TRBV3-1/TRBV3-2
ASSQAGTGVYGYT
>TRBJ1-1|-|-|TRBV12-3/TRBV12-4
ASTPGPGAEAF
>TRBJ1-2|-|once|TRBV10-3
AITPEISYGYT
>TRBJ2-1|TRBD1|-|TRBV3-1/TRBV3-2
ASSQVFGTGVSNEQF
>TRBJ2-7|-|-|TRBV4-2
ASSQVAESNYEQY
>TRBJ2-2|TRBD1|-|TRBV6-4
ASRQGADTGELF
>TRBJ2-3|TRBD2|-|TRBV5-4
ASSRKISGGPTDTQY
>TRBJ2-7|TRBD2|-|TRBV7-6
ASSLAGGGSSYEQY
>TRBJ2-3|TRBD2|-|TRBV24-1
ATSDVAGPGDTQY
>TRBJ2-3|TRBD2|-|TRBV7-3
ASSSPGLAGGLFSTDTQY
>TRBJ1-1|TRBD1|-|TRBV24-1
ATPLRDRGTYTEAF